The clone carrying this T cell receptor (beta chain) has more than one count but fewer than ten. What it recognizes is unknown. The data were taken from a study of T-cell memory formation after mild COVID-19. About the research overall: Each donor largely had its own TCR clusters.

MiXCR was run by TCRdb on the 5' RACE reads, yielding one entry per CDR3 protein. The top ten clones hold approximately 13% of a sample with hundreds of thousands of distinct CDR3 sequences, roughly 20% of them seen once. V lost 4 bases and J lost 6; bases outside the gene matches: 5. CDR3 length equals 13 residues. The V gene's germline CDR1 is SGHTA and CDR2 FQGNSA. General study points: Contracting clones from day 15 to 85 showed balanced CD4/CD8; later expanders favored CD4+. Certain responding clones were present in pre-infection memory, suggesting participation of cross-reactive memory. Those CD4+ clones that contracted were mainly in CM and EM (CD8+ ones in EMRA).

Sequenced sample: PBMCs or a T cell subset sorted from them (not recorded which). The chain has TRBV7-2 and TRBJ2-7; 8 nucleotides agree with TRBD2. This TCR was recovered from an adult woman who had mild COVID-19 (a few samples of this study predate the infection). Cell type and time point are not known. The CDR3 reads CASSSRTSLEQYF. As DNA, the CDR3 is TGTGCCAGCAGCTCAAGGACTAGCCTCGAGCAGTACTTC.